This T cell receptor beta chain was captured by sequencing in a study of read filtering for tumor transcriptome and immune sequencing. Study-level background: Per sample, TCR-region reads ranged about 4.05 to 11 million by IR-seq, roughly 80 to 1273 by RNA-seq.

The germline CDR1 and CDR2 sequences are MNHEY and SVGAGI. This CDR3 is 12 amino acids long. With 5 bases removed from V and 7 bases from J, the gap between germline ends came to 12 bases. Molecular barcoded adaptors covering alpha/delta and beta/gamma chains were used on around 370 ng RNA. Via MiXCR, TCRdb re-called the reads, giving one row per CDR3 protein. The data show some 38,000 distinct CDR3 sequences, around 11% seen once. Study-wide findings and caveats: The sorted CD138-negative fraction was a mixed bone marrow immune population, not purified T cells. In IR-seq, single-read clonotypes were around 80% of clonotypes but about 3.5% of reads.

This clonotype showed up many times. Antigen: not known. Input material: a population of CD138-negative cells sorted from bone marrow. This clonotype was obtained from a donor older than 35 with multiple myeloma. The rearrangement joins TRBV6-5 to TRBJ2-7, with D possibly matching TRBD1 (6 bases). DNA for the CDR3: TGTGCCAGCAGTCATAGGGGGTGGGAGCAGTACTTC. Protein: CASSHRGWEQYF.